This TCR beta chain is from a study of CXCR3-negative and CXCR3-positive naive CD8 T cells. Carrying UMI labels, the TRB cDNA libraries were prepared through 5' RACE. Reanalyzing the 5' RACE reads, TCRdb keeps one entry per CDR3 protein, without DNA. The data include 7,500 to 9,000 distinct CDR3 sequences; the top ten clones carry 1.5% to 2%. In germline, CDR1 is SNHLY, CDR2 FYNNEI. CDR3 length: 14 amino acids. V and J are TRBV2 and TRBJ2-3; TCRdb's D gene call, TRBD1, goes unchecked for lack of DNA. This receptor was taken from a human donor in good health. Some clones in this sample may be carry-over from other donors' samples. The sequenced sample was naive CXCR3- CD8+ T cells from blood. Subset indicated: CD45RO-CCR7+CD27+CD95- naive CD8+ T cells lacking CXCR3 (TNR3-). This CDR3 reads CASSYPGGTDTQYF.